The 13 T cell receptor beta chains below all came from one sample that was sequenced in a study of identical twins (dated by TCRdb to 2016 to 2017). The library was produced with 5' RACE. These reads were obtained on an Illumina HiSeq 2000. Using fastp trimming at Q25 and MiXCR clonotype assembly, TCRdb reanalyzed the public sequencing data and kept in-frame beta chains. A single entry per CDR3 protein holds the most common genes and DNA from its merged rows. In this sample the table shows approximately 260,000 distinct CDR3 sequences, over 12% of which occur a single time. Of the sample, 8.8% falls within the top ten clones. Sequenced: memory (CD45RO+) T cells sorted from blood. What this sample's cell subset or site label stands for: CD45RO+ enriched T cells. Receptors originate from a woman aged 18-29 years in good health.

This chain uses TRBV7-6 with TRBJ2-1; 9 bases match TRBD2. Germline assignment: CDR1 SGHVS and CDR2 FNYEAQ. The CDR3 sequence is 15 residues long. The V segment lost 4 bases and the J segment 4 bases; nucleotides outside the gene matches: 5. For the CDR3, the DNA is TGTGCCAGCAGCTCGGGCGGGAGGGTATACAATGAGCAGTTCTTC. It codes for CASSSGGRVYNEQFF. The complete variable domain, with remaining parts taken from reference TRBV7-6 and TRBJ2-1, reads GAGVSQSPRYKVTKRGQDVALRCDPISGHVSLYWYRQALGQGPEFLTYFNYEAQQDKSGLPNDRFSAERPEGSISTLTIQRTEQRDSAMYRCASSSGGRVYNEQFFGPGTRLTVL.

This clonotype occurred many times. This chain links TRBV10-3 with TRBJ2-7; D may be TRBD1 or TRBD2 (5 bases each). The germline gives CDR1 ENHRY, CDR2 SYGVKD. V lost 6 bases and J 0 bases, leaving 15 bases between the germline ends. This CDR3 spans 15 amino acids. CDR3 in DNA: TGTGCCATCAGGGACCGGGACGGGGACTCCTACGAGCAGTACTTC. Translation: CAIRDRDGDSYEQYF.

There are a few counts of this clonotype. The chain combines TRBV7-2 with TRBJ2-5, with 9 bases lining up with TRBD2. After removal of 5 bases from V and 5 bases from J, the junction contained 6 bases not matched to a gene. The CDR3 contains 14 residues. Germline lookup yields CDR1 SGHTA and CDR2 FQGNSA. CDR3: CASSVGLAVETQYF. DNA for the CDR3: TGTGCCAGCAGCGTGGGACTAGCTGTGGAGACCCAGTACTTC.

The chain carries TRBV18 and TRBJ2-5; D may be TRBD1 (6 bases). The length of the CDR3 is 16 residues. Trimming pared 3 bases from V and 7 bases from J, leaving 21 bases between. Per germline, CDR1 KGHSH and CDR2 LQKENI. The CDR3 region has the DNA TGTGCCAGCTCACCCTCCCCCCAGGGACACCAAACGACCCAGTACTTC. Protein product: CASSPSPQGHQTTQYF.

The rearrangement uses TRBV20-1 and TRBJ2-5; 7 bases map to TRBD2. This CDR3 comprises 14 residues. The germline V gene has CDR1 DFQATT and CDR2 SNEGSKA (reference sequence). Germline trimming cut 3 bases from V and 3 bases from J; bases unmatched to any gene: 7. The CDR3 DNA reads as TGCAGTGCTAGTGGTTGGCTAGCGGAAGAGACCCAGTACTTC. Translating gives CSASGWLAEETQYF.

This sequence joins TRBV29-1 and TRBJ2-5, with TRBD2 as a possible D gene (5 bases). CDR3 length: 10 residues. Trimming shortened V by 3 bases and J by 7 bases, and 6 bases separated the two germline ends. Germline CDR1 SQVTM, CDR2 ANQGSEA. CDR3 nucleotide sequence: TGCAGCGTTGACCGGGGGACCCAGTACTTC. It encodes CSVDRGTQYF.

This clonotype occurred a few times. The chain combines TRBV25-1 with TRBJ2-3, with D perhaps matching TRBD1 (6 bases). The CDR3 sequence is 16 residues long. The V and J ends lost 1 base and 0 bases respectively, with 11 bases between them. Germline-derived CDR1 and CDR2 are MGHDK and SYGVNS. The CDR3 sequence is CASSEWAGESTDTQYF. In nucleotides, the CDR3 is TGTGCCAGCAGTGAATGGGCAGGGGAAAGCACAGATACGCAGTATTTT.

The rearrangement uses TRBV29-1 and TRBJ2-5; possible D gene TRBD2, 6 bases. This CDR3 has 14 residues. CDR1 and CDR2 (germline): SQVTM, ANQGSEA. Trimming left V 4 bases short and J 5 bases short, with 17 bases between. The DNA of the CDR3 is TGCAGCGTTGGCAACGGGGGTCAAAGGGAGACCCAGTACTTC. It specifies CSVGNGGQRETQYF. The variable domain in full, completed from reference TRBV29-1 and TRBJ2-5, reads SAVISQKPSRDICQRGTSLTIQCQVDSQVTMMFWYRQQPGQSLTLIATANQGSEATYESGFVIDKFPISRPNLTFSTLTVSNMSPEDSSIYLCSVGNGGQRETQYFGPGTRLLVL.

This clonotype was counted a few times. The chain joins TRBV11-2 to TRBJ2-7; D gene ambiguous. The CDR3 has 14 amino acids. The germline V gene encodes CDR1 SGHAT and CDR2 FQNNGV. Deletions cut 1 base from V and 3 bases from J, with 10 bases between. This CDR3 reads CASSLVTPGYEQYF. CDR3 DNA sequence: TGTGCCAGCAGCTTAGTTACACCGGGCTACGAGCAGTACTTC.

The table lists this clonotype with many counts. The chain uses TRBV10-3 and TRBJ2-3; 11 bases are shared with TRBD2. CDR3 length equals 15 residues. J was trimmed by 9 bases and V by 7 bases; bases with no gene match: 12. The V gene's germline CDR1 is ENHRY and CDR2 SYGVKD. As DNA, the CDR3 is TGTGCCATCACCAAAACTAGCGGGGGATCAAAGACGCAGTATTTT. It encodes CAITKTSGGSKTQYF.

This rearrangement joins TRBV5-1 to TRBJ2-7; D is tentatively TRBD1 or TRBD2 (5 bases each). Germline lookup yields CDR1 SGHRS and CDR2 YFSETQ. Trimming shortened V by 4 bases and J by 0 bases, and 11 bases separated the two germline ends. CDR3 length equals 14 residues. The DNA for the CDR3 is TGCGCCAGCAGCCCAGGGACGTACTCCTACGAGCAGTACTTC. Residues: CASSPGTYSYEQYF.

This clonotype was found a few times. The rearrangement uses TRBV7-9 and TRBJ1-6; D gene unclear. Trimming took 4 bases from V and 10 from J, leaving 14 bases between them. The V gene's germline CDR1 is SEHNR and CDR2 FQNEAQ (reference sequence). The CDR3 sequence is 14 residues long. The CDR3 region is CASSWREISSPLHF. The CDR3 bases are TGTGCCAGCAGCTGGAGGGAAATAAGCTCACCCCTCCACTTT.

The chain links TRBV9 to TRBJ2-7; possibly TRBD2 for D (6 bases). Germline V lookup: CDR1 SGDLS, CDR2 YYNGEE. V was clipped by 3 bases and J by 6 bases, with 19 bases between them. The CDR3 extends over 15 amino acids. The CDR3 region has the DNA TGTGCCAGCAGCGGTTTTTGGGACTCCCGCTCCGAGCAGTACTTC. This encodes CASSGFWDSRSEQYF.